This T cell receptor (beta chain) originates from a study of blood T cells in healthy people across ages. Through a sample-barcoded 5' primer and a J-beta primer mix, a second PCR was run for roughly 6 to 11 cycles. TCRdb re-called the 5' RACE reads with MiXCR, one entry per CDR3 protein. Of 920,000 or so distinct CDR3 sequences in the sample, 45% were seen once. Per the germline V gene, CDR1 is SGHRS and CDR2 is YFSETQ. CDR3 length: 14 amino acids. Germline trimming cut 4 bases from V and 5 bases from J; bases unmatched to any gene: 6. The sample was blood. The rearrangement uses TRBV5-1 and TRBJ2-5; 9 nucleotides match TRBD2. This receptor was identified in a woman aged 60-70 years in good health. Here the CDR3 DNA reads TGCGCCAGCAGCGCGGGAGGGCCCGGGGAGACCCAGTACTTC. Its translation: CASSAGGPGETQYF.